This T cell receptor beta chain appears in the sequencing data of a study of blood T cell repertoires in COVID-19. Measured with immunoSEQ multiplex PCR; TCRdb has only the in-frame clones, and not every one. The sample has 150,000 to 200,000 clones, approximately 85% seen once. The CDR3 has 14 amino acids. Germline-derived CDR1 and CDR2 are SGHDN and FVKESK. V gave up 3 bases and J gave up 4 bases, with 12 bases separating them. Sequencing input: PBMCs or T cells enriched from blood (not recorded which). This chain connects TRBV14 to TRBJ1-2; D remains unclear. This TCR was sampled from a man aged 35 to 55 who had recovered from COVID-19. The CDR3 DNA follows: TGTGCCAGCAGCCAGGCCCTAGAGGGCTATGGCTACACCTTC. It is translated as CASSQALEGYGYTF.